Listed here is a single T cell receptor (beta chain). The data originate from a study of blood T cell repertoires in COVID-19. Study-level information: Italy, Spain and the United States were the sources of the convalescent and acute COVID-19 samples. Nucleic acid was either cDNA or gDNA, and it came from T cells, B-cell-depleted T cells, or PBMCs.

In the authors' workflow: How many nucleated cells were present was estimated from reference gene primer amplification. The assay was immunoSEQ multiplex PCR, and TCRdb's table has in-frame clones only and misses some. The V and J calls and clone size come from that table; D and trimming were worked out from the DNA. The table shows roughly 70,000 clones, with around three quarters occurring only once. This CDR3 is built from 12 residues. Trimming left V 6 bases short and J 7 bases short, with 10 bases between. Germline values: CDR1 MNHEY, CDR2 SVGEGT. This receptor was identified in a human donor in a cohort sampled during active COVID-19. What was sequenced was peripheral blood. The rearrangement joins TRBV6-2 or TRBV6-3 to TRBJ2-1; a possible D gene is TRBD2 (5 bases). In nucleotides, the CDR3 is TGTGCCAGCAGCCTACTAGGGAATGAGCAGTTCTTC. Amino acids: CASSLLGNEQFF.